This T cell receptor (beta chain) was obtained from a study of blood T cell repertoires in COVID-19. Study information: Acute-phase and convalescent COVID-19 samples originated in the United States, Italy and Spain. The analysed material was cDNA or gDNA that came from T cells, B-cell-depleted T cells, or PBMCs.

CDR1 and CDR2 (germline): SGHNT, YYREEE (reference sequence). V lost 4 bases and J lost 2, with 16 bases in between. CDR3 length: 16 residues. Original analysis: By means of reference gene primer amplification, nucleated cell counts were estimated. TCRdb's table, derived via immunoSEQ multiplex PCR, lists solely in-frame clones and lacks some. V and J calls and clone size are as listed in that table; D and trimming were resolved from the DNA. The sample has over 250,000 clones, 83% seen once. Specimen: peripheral blood. This chain uses TRBV5-4 with TRBJ2-1, with D perhaps TRBD2 (7 bases). The sequence came from a woman aged 45-65 years who had recovered from COVID-19. Written as DNA, the CDR3 is TGTGCCAGCAGCGGAGGGGGGGGAGTCCCCTACAATGAGCAGTTCTTC. Translating gives CASSGGGGVPYNEQFF.